The rows below give T cell receptor beta chains drawn from one sample of a study of cytomegalovirus exposure and HLA in healthy donors. The data were produced by immunoSEQ multiplex PCR, yet TCRdb's version contains in-frame clones alone and is incomplete. The sample lists under 200,000 clones, about 80% occurring once. The source material was PBMCs. All receptors come from a man aged 30 to 39 in good health and CMV-seropositive. The CDR3 runs from the conserved cysteine through the conserved F or W. A D gene is named only where the DNA matches it firmly. Size is omitted from some rows. Given values are once, few, many or a class for expanded clones.

D: .; size: .; J: TRBJ1-2; V: TRBV7-2; CDR3: CASSAQGLNYGYTF; DNA: TGTGCCAGCAGCGCGCAGGGTTTAAACTATGGCTACACCTTC
D: .; size: .; J: TRBJ1-1; V: TRBV29-1; CDR3: CSEKQGSNTEAFF; DNA: TGCAGCGAGAAACAGGGTAGCAACACTGAAGCTTTCTTT
D: .; size: .; J: TRBJ1-4; V: TRBV5-1; CDR3: CASSLSGAANEKLFF; DNA: TGCGCCAGCAGCTTATCAGGCGCTGCTAATGAAAAACTGTTTTTT
D: .; size: .; J: TRBJ1-1; V: TRBV7-9; CDR3: CASSLSTEAFF; DNA: TGTGCCAGCAGCCTGTCCACTGAAGCTTTCTTT
D: .; size: .; J: TRBJ2-7; V: TRBV30; CDR3: CAWSVQGYEQYF; DNA: TGTGCCTGGAGTGTTCAGGGCTACGAGCAGTACTTC
D: TRBD1; size: .; J: TRBJ2-2; V: TRBV5-5; CDR3: CASSFLPGQGIRELFF; DNA: TGTGCCAGCAGCTTTCTGCCGGGACAGGGGATAAGGGAGCTGTTTTTT
D: TRBD2; size: .; J: TRBJ2-7; V: TRBV7-3; CDR3: CASSLTGGTSYEQYF; DNA: TGTGCCAGCAGCTTAACGGGAGGGACCTCCTACGAGCAGTACTTC
D: .; size: .; J: TRBJ1-3; V: TRBV27; CDR3: CASSFEWGAGNTIYF; DNA: TGTGCCAGCAGTTTTGAGTGGGGAGCTGGAAACACCATATATTTT
D: .; size: few; J: TRBJ2-1; V: TRBV28; CDR3: CASSLWGQNSYNEQFF; DNA: TGTGCCAGCAGTTTATGGGGCCAGAACTCCTACAATGAGCAGTTCTTC
D: .; size: .; J: TRBJ2-7; V: TRBV2; CDR3: CASGVGEKTDYEQYF; DNA: TGTGCCAGCGGGGTAGGGGAAAAGACGGACTACGAGCAGTACTTC
D: TRBD1; size: .; J: TRBJ2-7; V: TRBV28; CDR3: CASSLTGSEQYF; DNA: TGTGCCAGCAGTTTGACAGGGTCCGAGCAGTACTTC
D: .; size: once; J: TRBJ1-4; V: TRBV18; CDR3: CASSPPSTQNEKLFF; DNA: TGTGCCAGCTCACCACCGAGTACACAGAATGAAAAACTGTTTTTT
D: TRBD1; size: .; J: TRBJ2-5; V: TRBV15; CDR3: CATSIQGWSETQYF; DNA: TGTGCCACCAGCATACAGGGGTGGTCAGAGACCCAGTACTTC
D: TRBD2; size: .; J: TRBJ2-1; V: TRBV5-6; CDR3: CAGPWRGTYNEQFF; DNA: TGTGCCGGGCCTTGGCGGGGGACCTACAATGAGCAGTTCTTC
D: .; size: .; J: TRBJ2-2; V: TRBV6-5; CDR3: CASSHDPDATGELFF; DNA: TGTGCCAGCAGCCACGATCCAGATGCCACCGGGGAGCTGTTTTTT
D: .; size: .; J: TRBJ2-4; V: TRBV2; CDR3: CASRGRQELAKNIQYF; DNA: TGTGCCAGCAGGGGGAGACAGGAATTAGCCAAAAACATTCAGTACTTC
D: TRBD1; size: few; J: TRBJ1-4; V: TRBV7-2; CDR3: CASSIQGEYEKLFF; DNA: TGTGCCAGCAGCATTCAGGGGGAATATGAAAAACTGTTTTTT
D: .; size: .; J: TRBJ2-5; V: TRBV5-1; CDR3: CASSFPQQGQETQYF; DNA: TGCGCCAGCAGCTTCCCTCAACAGGGTCAAGAGACCCAGTACTTC